This T cell receptor beta chain was recorded in a study of blood T cell repertoires in COVID-19. Whole-study context: Samples came from the United States, Italy and Spain, spanning acute and convalescent COVID-19.

CDR1 is MNHEY, CDR2 SVGAGI, per germline. V lost 9 bases, J lost 1 base, and 12 bases lay in between. The CDR3 has 13 amino acids. In the authors' workflow: Amplification of reference gene primers was used by the study to estimate nucleated cell counts. Produced via immunoSEQ multiplex PCR; TCRdb's table is partial and in-frame only. V and J calls and clone size follow that table, whereas D and trimming were derived from the DNA. The data show roughly 230,000 clones, with around 91% seen just once and roughly 2% held by the top ten. Sequencing was performed on peripheral blood. The sequence was obtained from a woman aged 55-70 years with COVID-19, enrolled during active disease. The chain employs TRBV6-5 and TRBJ1-1; D might be TRBD1 (5 bases). CDR3 bases: TGTGCCAGGTATAGGACACCGAACACTGAAGCTTTCTTT. This codes for CARYRTPNTEAFF.